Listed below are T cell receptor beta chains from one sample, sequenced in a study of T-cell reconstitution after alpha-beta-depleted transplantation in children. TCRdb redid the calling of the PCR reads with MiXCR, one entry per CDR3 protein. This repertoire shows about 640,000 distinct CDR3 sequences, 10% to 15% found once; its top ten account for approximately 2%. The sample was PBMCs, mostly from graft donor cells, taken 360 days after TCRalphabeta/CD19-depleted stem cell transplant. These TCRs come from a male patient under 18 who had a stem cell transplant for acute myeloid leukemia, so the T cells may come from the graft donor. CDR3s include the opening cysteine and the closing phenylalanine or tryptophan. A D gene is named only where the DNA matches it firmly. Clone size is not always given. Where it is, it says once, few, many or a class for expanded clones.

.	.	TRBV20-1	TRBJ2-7	TGCAGTGCCCTCCGGGAAGCCACGTGGGAGCAGTACTTC	CSALREATWEQYF
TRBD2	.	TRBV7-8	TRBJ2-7	TGTGCCAGCAGCTCCGAAGGGCTACTAGCGGGAGACGAGCAGTACTTC	CASSSEGLLAGDEQYF
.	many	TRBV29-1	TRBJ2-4	TGCAGCGTTTTCGGGCTAGCCAAAAACATTCAGTACTTC	CSVFGLAKNIQYF
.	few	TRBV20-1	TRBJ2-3	TGCAGTGCTAGGTTTTCGAGTGGCACAGATACGCAGTATTTT	CSARFSSGTDTQYF
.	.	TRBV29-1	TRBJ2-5	TGCAGCGTCGCCCCCGGGCCGAGGGAGACCCAGTACTTC	CSVAPGPRETQYF
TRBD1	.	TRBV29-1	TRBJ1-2	TGCAGCGTGAGACAGGGCGGCTATGGCTACACCTTC	CSVRQGGYGYTF
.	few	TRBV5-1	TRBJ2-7	TGCGCCAGCAGCTTGGTCGTATTCACCGGGGCCCCAAGCTCCTACGAGCAGTACTTC	CASSLVVFTGAPSSYEQYF
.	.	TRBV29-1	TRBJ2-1	TGCAGCGTTGACGGAAGCAGGGCCTATGAGCAGTTCTTC	CSVDGSRAYEQFF
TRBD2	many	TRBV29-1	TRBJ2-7	TGCAGCGTTGAACTAGCGGACGAGCAGTACTTC	CSVELADEQYF
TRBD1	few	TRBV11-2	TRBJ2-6	TGTGCCAGCAGCTTAGTCGGGACAGGTAGCTCTGGGGCCAACGTCCTGACTTTC	CASSLVGTGSSGANVLTF
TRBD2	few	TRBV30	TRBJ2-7	TGTGCCTGGAGGCTAGCGGGAGTCTACGAGCAGTACTTC	CAWRLAGVYEQYF
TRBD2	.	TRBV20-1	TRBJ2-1	TGCAGTGCCCTCGAGGGGAGCGGGAGCTCCTACAATGGGCAGTTCTTC	CSALEGSGSSYNGQFF
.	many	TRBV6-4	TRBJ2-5	TGTGCCAGCAATGGATTGGGAGGAGAGACCCAGTACTTC	CASNGLGGETQYF
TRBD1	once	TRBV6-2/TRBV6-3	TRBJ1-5	TGTGCCAGCAGTTATGTACAGGGGGCCTCACTTTCGCCCCAGCATTTT	CASSYVQGASLSPQHF
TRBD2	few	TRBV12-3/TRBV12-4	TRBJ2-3	TGTGCCAGCAGTTTTATGCGGCGGGGGGGCACAGATACGCAGTATTTT	CASSFMRRGGTDTQYF
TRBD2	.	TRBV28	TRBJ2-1	TGTGCCAGCAGCACCCCTTCTAGCGGGAAGGGGGATGAGCAGTTCTTC	CASSTPSSGKGDEQFF
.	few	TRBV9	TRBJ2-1	TGTGCCAGCAGCCCCATCAAATCCTGGGATGAGCAGTTCTTC	CASSPIKSWDEQFF
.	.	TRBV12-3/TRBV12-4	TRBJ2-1	TGTGCCAGCAGTCATTCGGGGTGGTACAATGAGCAGTTCTTC	CASSHSGWYNEQFF
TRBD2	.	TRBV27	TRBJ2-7	TGTGCCAGTAGGGTGGCTAGCGGGAGCTACGAGCAGTACTTC	CASRVASGSYEQYF
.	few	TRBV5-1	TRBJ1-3	TGCGCCAGCAGTCCCGGGACGTTGGGAAACACCATATATTTT	CASSPGTLGNTIYF
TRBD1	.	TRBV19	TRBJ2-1	TGTGCCAGTAGTATGGACAGGGACAATGAGCAGTTCTTC	CASSMDRDNEQFF
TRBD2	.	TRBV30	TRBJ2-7	TGTGCCTGGACCCCACAGAGCGGGGGGTCATACTACGAGCAGTACTTC	CAWTPQSGGSYYEQYF
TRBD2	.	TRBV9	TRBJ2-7	TGTGCCAGCAGCGCCCTTAGCGGGAGGGGCGACGAGCAGTACTTC	CASSALSGRGDEQYF
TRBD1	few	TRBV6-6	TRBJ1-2	TGTGCCTCCCTGGGGGGACAGAAGGGCTACACCTTC	CASLGGQKGYTF
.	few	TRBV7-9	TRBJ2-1	TGTGCCAGCAGCTCGTTAGGGTACTGGGGGTGGTACAATGAGCAGTTCTTC	CASSSLGYWGWYNEQFF
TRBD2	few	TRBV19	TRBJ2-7	TGTGCCAGTAGTACTCGGACTAGCGCGACTTACTCCTACGAGCAGTACTTC	CASSTRTSATYSYEQYF
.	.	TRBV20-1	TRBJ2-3	TGCAGTGCTAGAGATAAATGGGAGACCACAGATACGCAGTATTTT	CSARDKWETTDTQYF
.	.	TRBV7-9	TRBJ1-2	TGTGCCGGGCGCAGCTTACCTCCAGGGAACTATGGCTACACCTTC	CAGRSLPPGNYGYTF
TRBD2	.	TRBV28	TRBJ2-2	TGTGCCAGCTTTATGGGTAGCGGGAGGATCAACACCGGGGAGCTGTTTTTT	CASFMGSGRINTGELFF
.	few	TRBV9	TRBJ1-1	TGTGCCAGCAGCGCCCCTCGGGGGAACACTGAAGCTTTCTTT	CASSAPRGNTEAFF
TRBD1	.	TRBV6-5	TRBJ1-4	TGTGCCAGCAGTTACTCGTGGGACAGCAATGAAAAACTGTTTTTT	CASSYSWDSNEKLFF
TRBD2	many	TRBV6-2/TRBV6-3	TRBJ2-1	TGTGCCAGCAGTTACTTCGGTGGGGCAGGGGGAGCGGGAGGGGAAGGTAATGAGCAGTTCTTC	CASSYFGGAGGAGGEGNEQFF
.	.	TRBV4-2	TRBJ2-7	TGTGCCAGCAGCCAGGCATCGGGGGTTGACTACGAGCAGTACTTC	CASSQASGVDYEQYF
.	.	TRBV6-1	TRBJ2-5	TGTGCCAGCAGTCGACTGGCAAGGGAGACCCAGTACTTC	CASSRLARETQYF
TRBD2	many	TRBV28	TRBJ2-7	TGTGCCAGCAGTTTATCAGCGGGAGGCGAGCAGTACTTC	CASSLSAGGEQYF
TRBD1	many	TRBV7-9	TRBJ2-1	TGTGCCAGCAGCTTAGCGGCGACAGGGTCAAGTGAGCAGTTCTTC	CASSLAATGSSEQFF
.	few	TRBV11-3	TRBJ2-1	TGTGCCAGCTCAAAGACAGGATCCTACAATGAGCAGTTCTTC	CASSKTGSYNEQFF
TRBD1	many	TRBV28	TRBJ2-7	TGTGCCAGCAGTCACCTTAACAGGGGGCTTAACTACGAGCAGTACTTC	CASSHLNRGLNYEQYF
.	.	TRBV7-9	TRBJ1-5	TGTGCCAGCAGTGGAACAGGGCTTATTTATCAGCCCCAGCATTTT	CASSGTGLIYQPQHF
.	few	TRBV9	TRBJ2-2	TGTGCCAGCAGCCCCTCGCTAGTACCCGGGGAGCTGTTTTTT	CASSPSLVPGELFF
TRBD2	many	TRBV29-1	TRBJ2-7	TGCAGCGCACGCGGGAGGGCCTACGAGCAGTACTTC	CSARGRAYEQYF
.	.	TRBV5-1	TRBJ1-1	TGCGCCAGCAGCTCCGGGTGGGGCACTGAAGCTTTCTTT	CASSSGWGTEAFF